A selection of T cell receptor beta chains follows, all from one sample in a study of T-cell reconstitution after alpha-beta-depleted transplantation in children. Each CDR3 protein is one row after TCRdb ran MiXCR on the PCR reads. The data show around 450,000 distinct CDR3 sequences, more than 9% seen once. The sequenced sample was PBMCs, obtained before TCRalphabeta/CD19-depleted stem cell transplant. The receptors shown here come from a child aged 2 to 10 with inherited bone marrow failure, due to receive a stem cell transplant. Both conserved end residues are part of each CDR3.

v_call: TRBV4-1; j_call: TRBJ2-1; cdr3_aa: CASSPREGRGEQFF
v_call: TRBV28; j_call: TRBJ2-7; cdr3_aa: CASSLIGDRAFYEQYF
v_call: TRBV30; j_call: TRBJ2-5; cdr3_aa: CAWRKRGGGETQYF
v_call: TRBV4-3; j_call: TRBJ2-7; cdr3_aa: CASSQDGWGGGVSYEQYF
v_call: TRBV4-3; j_call: TRBJ2-1; cdr3_aa: CASSQGLAEDNEQFF
v_call: TRBV29-1; j_call: TRBJ2-1; cdr3_aa: CSVSSGPGNEQFF
v_call: TRBV21-1; j_call: TRBJ1-5; cdr3_aa: CASSRTGFRSNQPQHF
v_call: TRBV5-1; j_call: TRBJ2-1; cdr3_aa: CASSFTPGGYNEQFF
v_call: TRBV20-1; j_call: TRBJ1-2; cdr3_aa: CSASWGDGYTF
v_call: TRBV2; j_call: TRBJ2-3; cdr3_aa: CASSEVYGTDTQYF
v_call: TRBV25-1; j_call: TRBJ2-3; cdr3_aa: CASSALADSTDTQYF
v_call: TRBV3-1; j_call: TRBJ2-1; cdr3_aa: CASSQVSGRGNEQFF
v_call: TRBV27; j_call: TRBJ1-1; cdr3_aa: CASSPRQGNTEAFF
v_call: TRBV30; j_call: TRBJ2-2; cdr3_aa: CAWRLGGRSTGELFF
v_call: TRBV28; j_call: TRBJ2-1; cdr3_aa: CASNMTPLSYNEQFF
v_call: TRBV10-3; j_call: TRBJ2-3; cdr3_aa: CATWDLPGSDTQYF
v_call: TRBV6-2/TRBV6-3; j_call: TRBJ2-2; cdr3_aa: CASSDPGLVTGELFF
v_call: TRBV11-2; j_call: TRBJ2-1; cdr3_aa: CASGSKRSYNEQFF
v_call: TRBV20-1; j_call: TRBJ2-3; cdr3_aa: CSAREGVGTDTQYF
v_call: TRBV7-2; j_call: TRBJ1-1; cdr3_aa: CASSLVRGPEAFF
v_call: TRBV7-2; j_call: TRBJ2-2; cdr3_aa: CASSLVPGTGAGELFF
v_call: TRBV20-1; j_call: TRBJ2-7; cdr3_aa: CSARGLADPYEQYF
v_call: TRBV5-6; j_call: TRBJ2-7; cdr3_aa: CASSFGSGGPGEQYF